This T cell receptor (beta chain) was sequenced for a study of T cells expressing NK-cell markers (dated by TCRdb to about 2020). Looking at the study overall: TCR beta-chain repertoires were profiled in sorted CD3+CD56+NKG2C+, CD3+CD56+NKG2C- and CD3+CD56-NKG2C+ T-cell subsets from roughly eight donors. Seven of the eight sequenced donors were HCMV-seropositive and one was HCMV-seronegative. Randomly selected healthy volunteers, three men and five women, were used as the eight sequenced donors. Illumina HiSeq 2000/2500, MiSeq or NextSeq was used to sequence libraries as 2 x 150 bp reads.

The instrument given in TCRdb is Illumina HiSeq 2000. TCR beta cDNA libraries were made by 5'RACE template switching that added a universal primer site and unique molecular identifiers. cDNA synthesis was primed from the TCR beta constant segment, followed by two successive PCR amplification steps. The original pipeline was this. MIGEC was used to demultiplex reads and group the reads by UMI, and MiTCR was used to assemble and quantify clonotypes. To remove erroneous sequences, TCR cDNA sequences were retained only when supported by two or more reads. Downstream repertoire analysis used the tcR package, and clonotypes were matched across fractions by CDR3 nucleotide sequence plus V segment. Antigen specificity was annotated against VDJdb with VDJmatch, allowing one amino acid substitution in CDR3. TCRdb reprocessed the sequencing reads and holds a single record per CDR3 protein sequence, with no DNA. These V and J calls originate from TCRdb's pipeline instead of the authors' own analysis. The sample's records list roughly 180,000 distinct CDR3 sequences. 20% of the sample is taken by the ten largest.

CDR1 and CDR2 are drawn from the germline V gene: SNHLY, FYNNEI. The CDR3 measures 15 amino acids from cysteine to phenylalanine. No DNA sequence was recorded. To determine HCMV serostatus, a commercial ELISA kit was used to detect HCMV-specific IgG in serum. Ficoll density gradient centrifugation was used to isolate peripheral blood mononuclear cells from blood. On this clonotype: No antigen is known for it.

The paper's findings and limits, for the study overall: It remained unclear whether the expanded NKG2C-expressing T cell clones were specific for HCMV antigens. For 5 or 6 donors, the dominant CD3+CD56+NKG2C+ clonotypes were among the top 10 CD8+ clonotypes and accounted for about 1.0-8% of CD8+ T cells. Those dominant clonotypes were again the most abundant among CD3+CD56-NKG2C+ cells in a handful of donors, at 28.3-60.1%.

The clonotype originates from a man aged 18-69 years in good health. Specimen: blood T cells: a sorted CD56 or NKG2C T cell subset, CD4+ or CD8+ T cells, or bulk PBMC T cells (not recorded which). Here the chain combines TRBV2 and TRBJ1-5; TCRdb proposes TRBD1, but this gene call is untestable without DNA. CDR3 loop: CASKWGADSNQPQHF.